This record concerns one TCR beta chain sequence. Antigen unknown. This entry comes from a study of PD-1 blockade in classical Hodgkin lymphoma. As for the study in general: The patients were dosed with nivolumab 3 mg/kg, infused intravenously every 2 weeks. Whole-study results and caveats: By C4D1, diversity of CD4+ TCRs had risen significantly, whereas that of CD8+ TCRs had not. Relapsed/refractory patients reportedly had lower baseline diversity than newly diagnosed patients.

J lost 5 bases, V lost 5 bases, and 10 bases had no gene match. Germline V gene data show CDR1 as SGHTA and CDR2 as FQGNSA. The CDR3 length is 16 residues. Sequenced by immunoSEQ multiplex PCR; TCRdb stores in-frame clones only, minus some. The sample contains about 100,000 clones, about 88% of which appear only once. Relapse was seen in all patients after autologous stem cell transplantation, and brentuximab vedotin exposure was variable. This TCR came from a human donor with classical Hodgkin lymphoma. The chain is built from TRBV7-2 and TRBJ1-1; TRBD1 matches 11 bases. The sample was peripheral blood mononuclear cells (PBMCs), taken before the second cycle of nivolumab. CDR3 sequence (DNA): TGTGCCAGCAGCAAATGGACAGGGGGCGATGAGACTGAAGCTTTCTTT. Translation: CASSKWTGGDETEAFF.